This T cell receptor (beta chain) was retrieved from a study of T-cell reconstitution after alpha-beta-depleted transplantation in children. General study points: The high TCRbeta diversity at day 60 in some patients came from surviving recipient T cells and thymic progenitors. About two months after transplant, alpha-beta T cells reportedly came from several hundred expanded graft clones. The authors attributed T-cell counts and diversity one year after transplant mostly to newly produced T cells.

As for this clonotype: What it recognizes is unknown.

The germline CDR1 and CDR2 sequences are MNHEY and SVGAGI. The CDR3 has 15 residues. Trimming left V 2 bases short and J 6 bases short, with 17 bases between. The library targeted TCRbeta and was prepared with unique molecular identifiers. Using its own MiXCR run on the PCR reads, TCRdb lists one record per CDR3 protein. The sample holds fewer than 250,000 distinct CDR3 sequences; approximately 19% are singletons and the top ten take around 45%. The input for sequencing was PBMCs, mostly from graft donor cells, taken 360 days after TCRalphabeta/CD19-depleted stem cell transplant. V and J are TRBV6-5 and TRBJ2-7; D call uncertain. The clonotype was recovered from a male patient aged 2-10 years who had a stem cell transplant for acute lymphoblastic leukemia, so the T cells may come from the graft donor. CDR3 nucleotides: TGTGCCAGCAGTTACGTGGGTGGCTTAGCCGGCGAGCAGTACTTC. Translating it yields CASSYVGGLAGEQYF.